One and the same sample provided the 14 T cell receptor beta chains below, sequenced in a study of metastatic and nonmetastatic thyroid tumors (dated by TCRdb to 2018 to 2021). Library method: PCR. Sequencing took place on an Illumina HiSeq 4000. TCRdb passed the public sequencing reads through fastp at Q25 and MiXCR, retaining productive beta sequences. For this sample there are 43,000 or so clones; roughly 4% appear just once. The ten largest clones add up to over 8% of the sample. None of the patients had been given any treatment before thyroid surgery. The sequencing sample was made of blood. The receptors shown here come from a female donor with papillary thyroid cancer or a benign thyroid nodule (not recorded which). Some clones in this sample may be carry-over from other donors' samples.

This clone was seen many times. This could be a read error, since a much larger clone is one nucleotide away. The DNA of the CDR3 is TGTGCCAGCAGTGCCAACCCAGGGACAGGCGGAGCTTTCTTT. Translating gives CASSANPGTGGAFF. The chain couples TRBV6-1 to TRBJ1-1; 8 nucleotides agree with TRBD1. CDR3 length: 14 residues. CDR1 is MNHNS and CDR2 is SASEGT in the germline V gene. With V trimmed by 4 bases and J by 10 bases, 11 bases remained unmatched.

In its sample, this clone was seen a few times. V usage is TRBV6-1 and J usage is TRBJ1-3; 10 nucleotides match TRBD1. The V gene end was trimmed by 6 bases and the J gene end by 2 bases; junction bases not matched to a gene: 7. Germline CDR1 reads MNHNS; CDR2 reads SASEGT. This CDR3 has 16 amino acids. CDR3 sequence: CASSDPGTGAGNTIYF. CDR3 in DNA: TGTGCCAGCAGCGACCCCGGGACAGGGGCTGGAAACACCATATATTTT.

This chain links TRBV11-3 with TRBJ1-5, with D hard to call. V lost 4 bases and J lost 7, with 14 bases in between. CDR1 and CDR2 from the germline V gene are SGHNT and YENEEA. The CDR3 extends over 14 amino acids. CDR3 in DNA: TGTGCCAGCAGCTCTCAGTCGTTGGGGCAGCCCCAGCATTTT. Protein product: CASSSQSLGQPQHF.

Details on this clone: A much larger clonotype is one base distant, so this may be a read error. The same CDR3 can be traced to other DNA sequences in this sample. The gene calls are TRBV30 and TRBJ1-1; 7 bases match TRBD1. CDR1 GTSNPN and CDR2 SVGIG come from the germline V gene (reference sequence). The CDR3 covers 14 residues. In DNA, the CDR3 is TGTGCCTGGAGTGTGTTGAGCCAGGGGGGAGGCCCTTCTTTT. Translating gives CAWSVLSQGGGPSF.

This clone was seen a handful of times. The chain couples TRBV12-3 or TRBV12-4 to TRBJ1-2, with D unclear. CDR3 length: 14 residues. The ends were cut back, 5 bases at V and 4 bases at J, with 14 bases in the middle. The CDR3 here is CASSDQPQFYGYTF. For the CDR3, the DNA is TGTGCCAGCAGTGACCAGCCTCAATTCTATGGCTACACCTTC.

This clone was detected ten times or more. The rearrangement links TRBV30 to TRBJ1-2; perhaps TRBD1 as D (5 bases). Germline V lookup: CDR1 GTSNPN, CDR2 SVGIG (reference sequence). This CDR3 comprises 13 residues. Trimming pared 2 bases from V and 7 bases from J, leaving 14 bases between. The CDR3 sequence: CAWSISRDGGYTF. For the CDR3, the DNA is TGTGCCTGGAGTATCTCAAGGGACGGTGGCTACACCTTC.

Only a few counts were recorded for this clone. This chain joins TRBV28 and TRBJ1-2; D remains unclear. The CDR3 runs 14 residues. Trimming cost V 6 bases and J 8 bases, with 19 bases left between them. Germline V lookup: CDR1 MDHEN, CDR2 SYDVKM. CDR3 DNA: TGTGCCAGCAGGGCCTTAGCGGGCAAAGGGGGCTACACCTTC. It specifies CASRALAGKGGYTF.

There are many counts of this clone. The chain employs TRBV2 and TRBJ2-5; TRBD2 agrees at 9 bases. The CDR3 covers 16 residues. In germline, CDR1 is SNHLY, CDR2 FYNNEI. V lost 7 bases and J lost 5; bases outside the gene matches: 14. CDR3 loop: CASTPWASGIQETQYF. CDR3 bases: TGTGCCAGCACGCCCTGGGCTAGCGGGATTCAGGAGACCCAGTACTTC. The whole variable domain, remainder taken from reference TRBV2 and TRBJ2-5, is EPEVTQTPSHQVTQMGQEVILRCVPISNHLYFYWYRQILGQKVEFLVSFYNNEISEKSEIFDDQFSVERPDGSNFTLKIRSTKLEDSAMYFCASTPWASGIQETQYFGPGTRLLVL.

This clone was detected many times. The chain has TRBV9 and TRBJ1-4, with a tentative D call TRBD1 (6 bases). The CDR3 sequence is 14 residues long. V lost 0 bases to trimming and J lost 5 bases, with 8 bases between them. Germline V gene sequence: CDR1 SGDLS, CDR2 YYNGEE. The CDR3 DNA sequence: TGTGCCAGCAGCGTAGAGGGGGGAAATGAAAAACTGTTTTTT. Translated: CASSVEGGNEKLFF. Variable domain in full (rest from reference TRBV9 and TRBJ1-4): DSGVTQTPKHLITATGQRVTLRCSPRSGDLSVYWYQQSLDQGLQFLIQYYNGEERAKGNILERFSAQQFPDLHSELNLSSLELGDSALYFCASSVEGGNEKLFFGSGTQLSVL.

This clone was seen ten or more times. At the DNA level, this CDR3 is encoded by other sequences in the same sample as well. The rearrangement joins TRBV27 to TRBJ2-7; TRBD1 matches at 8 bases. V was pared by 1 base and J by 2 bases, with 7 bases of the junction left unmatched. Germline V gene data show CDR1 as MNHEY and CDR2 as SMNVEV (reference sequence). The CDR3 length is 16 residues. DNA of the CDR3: TGTGCCAGCAGTTTATTTGTTTCACAGGGGGCCTACGAGCAGTACTTC. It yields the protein CASSLFVSQGAYEQYF.

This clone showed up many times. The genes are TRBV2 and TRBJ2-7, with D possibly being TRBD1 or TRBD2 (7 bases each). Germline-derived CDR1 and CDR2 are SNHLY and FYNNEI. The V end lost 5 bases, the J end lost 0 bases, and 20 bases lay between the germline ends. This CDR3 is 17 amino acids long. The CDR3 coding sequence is TGTGCCAGCAGTCAACCCGAGGGAGGGACAGTCTCCTACGAGCAGTACTTC. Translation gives CASSQPEGGTVSYEQYF.

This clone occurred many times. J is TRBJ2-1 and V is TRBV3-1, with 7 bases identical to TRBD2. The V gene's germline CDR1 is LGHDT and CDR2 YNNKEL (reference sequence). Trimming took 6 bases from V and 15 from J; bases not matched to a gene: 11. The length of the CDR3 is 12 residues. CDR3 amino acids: CASSPRGGGAFF. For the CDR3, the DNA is TGTGCCAGCAGTCCCCGTGGGGGAGGGGCGTTCTTC.

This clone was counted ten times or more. The CDR3 nucleotides read TGTGCCTGGAGTCCAGGACTAGCGGGAGTCTACGAGCAGTACTTC. Residues: CAWSPGLAGVYEQYF. The chain employs TRBV30 and TRBJ2-7; 13 bases match TRBD2. V lost 2 bases and J lost 3; bases outside the gene matches: 4. The CDR3 totals 15 residues. Germline V CDR1 and CDR2: GTSNPN, SVGIG (reference sequence). Full variable domain (missing parts from reference TRBV30 and TRBJ2-7): SQTIHQWPATLVQPVGSPLSLECTVEGTSNPNLYWYRQAAGRGLQLLFYSVGIGQISSEVPQNLSASRPQDRQFILSSKKLLLSDSGFYLCAWSPGLAGVYEQYFGPGTRLTVT.

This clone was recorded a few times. The CDR3 DNA follows: TGTGCTAGTGGTACCCTCTTAGCGGGAGAATACGAGCAGTACTTC. Its protein is CASGTLLAGEYEQYF. This chain links TRBV12-5 with TRBJ2-7; TRBD2 matches 9 bases. Germline V CDR1 and CDR2: LGHNT, FRNRAP. CDR3 length: 15 amino acids. The J segment lost 4 bases and the V segment lost 5 bases, leaving 9 bases of the junction unmatched.